This record looks at one T cell receptor (beta chain) sequence and its context. This entry comes from a study of blood T cell repertoires in COVID-19. In the study overall: Collection of acute and convalescent COVID-19 samples took place in the United States, Italy and Spain. Nucleic acid was either cDNA or gDNA, and it came from T cells, B-cell-depleted T cells, or PBMCs.

The repertoire was sequenced with immunoSEQ multiplex PCR; TCRdb's copy has only in-frame clones and lacks some. The sample carries approximately 80,000 clones, 82% recorded once. The sequencing sample was made of peripheral blood. The TCR comes from a human donor in a cohort sampled during active COVID-19.

Written as DNA, the CDR3 is TGTGCCAGCAGCTTAGGGGCTTCGGGACTAGAAGAGACCCAGTACTTC. Its translation: CASSLGASGLEETQYF. J is TRBJ2-5 and V is TRBV11-3; 8 bases fit TRBD2. CDR3 size: 16 residues. With 1 base clipped from V and 3 bases from J, the junction kept 7 bases outside the gene matches. Germline-derived CDR1 and CDR2 are SGHNT and YENEEA.